This TCR beta chain emerged from a study of CD8 T cells in Susac syndrome. Germline CDR1 is MNHEY and CDR2 is SVGAGI. The CDR3 is 15 residues long. After removal of 2 bases from V and 0 bases from J, the junction contained 4 bases not matched to a gene. The RNA, 0.5 to 1 ug, was put through reverse transcription using random hexamers. immunoSEQ multiplex PCR amplified TCR beta CDR3 across 54 Vbeta, 13 Jbeta. TCRdb independently ran MiXCR on the immunoSEQ multiplex PCR reads; one entry per CDR3 protein. There are around 170,000 distinct CDR3 sequences in the sample; about 90% occur only once, and 0.065% to 0.1% lies in the top ten. From blood CD8+ and CD4+ T cells, the TCR beta chain was sequenced. TEMRA cells underwent FACS enrichment and CD8+ and CD4+ T cells underwent negative isolation.

The rearrangement joins TRBV6-5 to TRBJ2-7; 7 bases align to TRBD1. This clonotype originated in a human donor in good health. Source material: CD4+ T cells from PBMCs. The DNA for the CDR3 is TGTGCCAGCAGTTACGGGGACAGAAGCTCCTACGAGCAGTACTTC. Translated: CASSYGDRSSYEQYF.